This T cell receptor (beta chain) was profiled in a study of esophageal squamous cell carcinoma under preoperative chemotherapy. Regarding the study as a whole: Post-treatment tumor-infiltrating lymphocytes appeared partly derived from peripheral T cells migrating into the tumor.

MiXCR was run by TCRdb on the PCR reads, yielding one entry per CDR3 protein. Here the sample spans over 13,000 distinct CDR3 sequences, 60% being singletons. The time point is: before preoperative PTX-NDP chemotherapy. Preoperative chemotherapy with paclitaxel-nedaplatin was given to patients before surgery. Notes on this clonotype: Its antigen remains unknown.

The sample was collected from a patient given preoperative chemotherapy. This TCR was sampled from a human donor with esophageal squamous cell carcinoma. The donor label of this sample is uncertain.

CDR3 sequence: CAGGGGRDEEIQFF. As DNA, the CDR3 is TGTGCGGGGGGAGGGGGACGTGACGAAGAGATTCAGTTCTTC. This chain joins TRBV10-3 and TRBJ2-4; maybe TRBD2 (7 bases). The J call may be faulty, since TRBJ2-1 better matches the DNA end. Germline V CDR1 and CDR2: ENHRY, SYGVKD. The CDR3 runs 14 residues.